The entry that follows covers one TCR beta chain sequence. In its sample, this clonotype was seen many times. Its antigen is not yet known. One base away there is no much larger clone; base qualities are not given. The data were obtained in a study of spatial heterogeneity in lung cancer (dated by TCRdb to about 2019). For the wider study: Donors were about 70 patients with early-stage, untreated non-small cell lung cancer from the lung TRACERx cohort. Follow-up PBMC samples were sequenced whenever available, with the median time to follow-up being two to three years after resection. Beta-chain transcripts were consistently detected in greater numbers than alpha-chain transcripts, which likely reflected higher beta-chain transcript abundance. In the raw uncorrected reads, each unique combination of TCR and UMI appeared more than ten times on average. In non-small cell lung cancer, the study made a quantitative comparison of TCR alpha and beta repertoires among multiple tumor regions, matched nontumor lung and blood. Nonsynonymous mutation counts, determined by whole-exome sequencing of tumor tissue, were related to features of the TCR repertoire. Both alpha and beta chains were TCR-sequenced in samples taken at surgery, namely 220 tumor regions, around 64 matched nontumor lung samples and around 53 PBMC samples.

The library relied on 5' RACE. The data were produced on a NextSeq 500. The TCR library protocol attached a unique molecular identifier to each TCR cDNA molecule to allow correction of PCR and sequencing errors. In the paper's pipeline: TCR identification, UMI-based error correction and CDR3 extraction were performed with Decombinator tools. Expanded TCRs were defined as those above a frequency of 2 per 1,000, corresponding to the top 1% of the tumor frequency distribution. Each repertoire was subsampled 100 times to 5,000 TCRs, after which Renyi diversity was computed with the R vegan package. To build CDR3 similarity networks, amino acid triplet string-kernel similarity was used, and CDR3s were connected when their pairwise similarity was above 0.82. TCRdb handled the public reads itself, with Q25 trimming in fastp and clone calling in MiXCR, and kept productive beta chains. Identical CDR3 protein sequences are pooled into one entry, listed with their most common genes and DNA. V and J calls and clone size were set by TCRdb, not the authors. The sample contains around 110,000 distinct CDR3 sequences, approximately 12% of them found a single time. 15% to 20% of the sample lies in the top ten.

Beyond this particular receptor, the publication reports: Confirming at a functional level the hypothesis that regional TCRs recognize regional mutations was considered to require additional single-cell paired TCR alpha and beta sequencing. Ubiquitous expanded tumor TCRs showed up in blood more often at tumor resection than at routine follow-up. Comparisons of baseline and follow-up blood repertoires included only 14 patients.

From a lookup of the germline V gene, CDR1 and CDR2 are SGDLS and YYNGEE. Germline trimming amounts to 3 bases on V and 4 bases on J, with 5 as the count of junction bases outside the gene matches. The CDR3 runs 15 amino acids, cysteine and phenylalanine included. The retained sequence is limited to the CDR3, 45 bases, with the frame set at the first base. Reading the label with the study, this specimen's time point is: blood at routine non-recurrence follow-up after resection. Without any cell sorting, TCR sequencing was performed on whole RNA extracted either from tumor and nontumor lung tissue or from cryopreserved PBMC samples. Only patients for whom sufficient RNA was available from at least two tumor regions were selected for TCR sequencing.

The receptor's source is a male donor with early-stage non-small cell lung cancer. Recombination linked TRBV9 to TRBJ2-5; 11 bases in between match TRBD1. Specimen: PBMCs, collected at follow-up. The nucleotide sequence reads TGTGCCAGCAGCGCCGGGACAGGGGGTAGAGAGACCCAGTACTTC. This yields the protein CASSAGTGGRETQYF.